This passage covers 19 T cell receptor beta chains from one sample sequenced in a study of regulatory T cells in long-lasting Graves disease. As to time point: persistent/refractory GD, antithyroid drugs over 5 years with positive TRAb. Making the TCR library involved RNA that had been extracted from PBMCs. CDR3 regions were amplified by Arm-PCR using iRepertoire HTBI primers to build TCR beta libraries. Using its own MiXCR run on the multiplex PCR reads, TCRdb lists one record per CDR3 protein. This table holds about 660,000 distinct CDR3 sequences, about 30% found once. Sample: peripheral blood mononuclear cells (PBMCs), taken when the disease was refractory, from a patient treated with antithyroid drugs. These receptor sequences come from a female donor with Graves disease.

This clonotype was seen only a few times. The chain links TRBV3-1 to TRBJ2-7; D is possibly TRBD1 or TRBD2 (5 bases each). Between the trimmed V and J ends, which lost 0 bases and 2 bases, there was a span of 14 bases. The V gene's germline CDR1 is LGHDT and CDR2 YNNKEL (reference sequence). The CDR3 spans 16 residues. For the CDR3, the DNA is TGTGCCAGCAGCCAAGATGAGGGGCGGGCCGCCTACGAGCAGTACTTC. This gives the protein CASSQDEGRAAYEQYF.

There are many counts of this clonotype. The chain links TRBV12-5 to TRBJ1-2; weak D call: TRBD1 (6 bases). CDR1 LGHNT and CDR2 FRNRAP come from the germline V gene. V gave up 6 bases and J gave up 7 bases, with 15 bases separating them. The CDR3 spans 13 residues. The CDR3 spells CASGRTGWPGYTF. The CDR3 DNA sequence: TGTGCTAGTGGACGCACAGGGTGGCCTGGCTACACCTTC.

In this sample, this clonotype turned up many times. This chain joins TRBV20-1 and TRBJ1-2; 7 bases align to TRBD1. Germline lookup yields CDR1 DFQATT and CDR2 SNEGSKA (reference sequence). The CDR3 has 13 amino acids. The trim removed 3 bases at V and 3 bases at J, leaving 4 bases unmatched. The CDR3 loop is CSARPGQYYGYTF. The CDR3 DNA reads TGCAGTGCTAGGCCGGGACAGTACTATGGCTACACCTTC.

The chain carries TRBV11-2 and TRBJ2-7; tentatively, D is TRBD2 (6 bases). Trimming cost V 1 base and J 0 bases, with 13 bases left between them. CDR3 length: 16 amino acids. CDR1 and CDR2 (germline): SGHAT, FQNNGV. The CDR3 loop reads CASSLVGGTSSYEQYF. CDR3 coding DNA: TGTGCCAGCAGCTTAGTGGGGGGAACAAGCTCCTACGAGCAGTACTTC.

V usage is TRBV27 and J usage is TRBJ1-5; no clear D. V was pared by 2 bases and J by 3 bases, with 8 bases between. The CDR3 sequence is 14 residues long. Germline loops: CDR1 MNHEY, CDR2 SMNVEV (reference sequence). CDR3 amino acids: CASSLSKANQPQHF. The CDR3 bases are TGTGCCAGCAGTTTAAGTAAGGCCAATCAGCCCCAGCATTTT.

This clonotype was observed many times. The CDR3 protein is CASSFSVSRYTF. The CDR3 DNA sequence: TGTGCCAGCAGTTTTTCCGTATCACGCTACACCTTC. The chain is built from TRBV12-3 or TRBV12-4 and TRBJ1-2; D is ambiguous. The CDR3 loop spans 12 amino acids. Trimming left V 3 bases short and J 9 bases short, with 11 bases between.

The gene calls are TRBV20-1 and TRBJ1-4, with D hard to call. The germline V and J ends were trimmed by 5 bases and 4 bases, with 11 bases remaining between them. Per the germline V gene, CDR1 is DFQATT and CDR2 is SNEGSKA (reference sequence). CDR3 length equals 13 residues. The CDR3 nucleotides are TGCAGTGCTGCTGGGCCATATAATGAAAAACTGTTTTTT. It translates to CSAAGPYNEKLFF.

This clonotype was counted a few times. V gene TRBV18 combines with J gene TRBJ1-1, with unresolved D. V was trimmed by 2 bases and J by 0 bases, leaving 7 bases between them. CDR1 is KGHSH and CDR2 is LQKENI in the germline V gene. This CDR3 contains 14 residues. The CDR3 DNA is TGTGCCAGCTCACCATCGGAGATGAACACTGAAGCTTTCTTT. Its translation is CASSPSEMNTEAFF.

The CDR3 loop is CASSFRGRGFNIQYF. The CDR3 nucleotides are TGTGCCAGCAGTTTTCGGGGGAGGGGGTTTAACATTCAGTACTTC. The chain has TRBV12-3 or TRBV12-4 and TRBJ2-4; tentatively, D is TRBD2 (7 bases). V lost 3 bases and J lost 7, with 16 bases in between. The CDR3 sequence is 15 residues long.

The DNA for the CDR3 is TGCAGTGCTAGAGTAGCGGTGAACTATGGCTACACCTTC. The encoded protein is CSARVAVNYGYTF. The chain has TRBV20-1 and TRBJ1-2; D is ambiguous. CDR3 length equals 13 residues. Germline CDR1 DFQATT, CDR2 SNEGSKA (reference sequence). Trimming pared 1 base from V and 2 bases from J, leaving 8 bases between.

This clonotype has only a few counts. This chain joins TRBV30 and TRBJ1-1, with D uncertain. V was clipped by 0 bases and J by 7 bases, with 15 bases between them. This CDR3 has 14 amino acids. The germline V gene encodes CDR1 GTSNPN and CDR2 SVGIG (reference sequence). The CDR3 DNA reads as TGTGCCTGGAGTGTAGGGTCCTTCGGGCTTGAAGCTTTCTTT. This codes for CAWSVGSFGLEAFF.

The V and J genes are TRBV9 and TRBJ1-5; D not resolved. CDR3 size: 16 residues. Between the trimmed V and J ends, which lost 0 bases and 2 bases, there was a span of 12 bases. Germline V gives CDR1 SGDLS, CDR2 YYNGEE. The CDR3 is CASSVGPHARNQPQHF. DNA for the CDR3: TGTGCCAGCAGCGTAGGGCCCCACGCCCGCAATCAGCCCCAGCATTTT.

This clonotype has more than one count but fewer than ten. The chain joins TRBV27 to TRBJ2-7, with 7 positions matching TRBD1. Trimming removed 5 bases from V and 0 bases from J; junction bases left unmatched: 7. The germline gives CDR1 MNHEY, CDR2 SMNVEV (reference sequence). This CDR3 is built from 15 residues. The CDR3 loop reads CASSLQGTFSYEQYF. The CDR3 bases are TGTGCCAGCAGTCTACAGGGGACATTCTCCTACGAGCAGTACTTC.

This chain joins TRBV4-1 and TRBJ2-3; D is unclear. V was clipped by 4 bases and J by 1 base, with 12 bases between them. The CDR3 length is 15 residues. Germline CDR1 and CDR2: MGHRA and YSYEKL. The CDR3 DNA sequence: TGCGCCAGCAGCCCCCTTTTTATTCGCACAGATACGCAGTATTTT. As protein: CASSPLFIRTDTQYF.

This clonotype was counted at least ten times. This chain links TRBV28 with TRBJ1-2; maybe TRBD1 (5 bases). In germline, CDR1 is MDHEN, CDR2 SYDVKM. V lost 10 bases, J lost 3 bases, and 12 bases lay in between. This CDR3 comprises 12 residues. CDR3 bases: TGTGCCATTGGACTGGGGGACTATGGCTACACCTTC. It is translated as CAIGLGDYGYTF.

Ten or more counts support this clonotype. The gene calls are TRBV30 and TRBJ1-2; 9 bases align to TRBD1. Trimming cost V 7 bases and J 5 bases; bases outside gene matches: 11. The germline V gene has CDR1 GTSNPN and CDR2 SVGIG (reference sequence). This CDR3 is built from 14 residues. The CDR3 reads CASKRQGDGYGYTF. In DNA form, the CDR3 reads TGTGCCTCCAAACGACAGGGGGACGGGTATGGCTACACCTTC.

This clonotype has a single count. The V gene is TRBV5-4, the J gene TRBJ2-5; a possible D gene is TRBD2 (6 bases). The V end was cut by 6 bases, the J end by 7 bases, with 25 bases between. Germline-derived CDR1 and CDR2 are SGHNT and YYREEE (reference sequence). This CDR3 is built from 16 residues. The chain's CDR3 is CASNSPRLVGGGTQYF. The CDR3, as DNA: TGTGCCAGCAACAGTCCAAGACTAGTGGGAGGAGGGACCCAGTACTTC. The variable domain in full, completed from reference TRBV5-4 and TRBJ2-5, reads ETGVTQSPTHLIKTRGQQVTLRCSSQSGHNTVSWYQQALGQGPQFIFQYYREEENGRGNFPPRFSGLQFPNYSSELNVNALELDDSALYLCASNSPRLVGGGTQYFGPGTRLLVL.

The J gene is TRBJ2-7, the V gene TRBV2; a weak D match, TRBD1 (5 bases). CDR1 is SNHLY, CDR2 FYNNEI, per germline. The CDR3 totals 13 residues. Trimming left V 7 bases short and J 0 bases short, with 10 bases between. The CDR3 loop reads CASTQTASYEQYF. The CDR3 nucleotides are TGTGCCAGCACCCAGACAGCCTCCTACGAGCAGTACTTC.

The CDR3 DNA is TGCGCCAGCAGCTCCCGGGACAGAGGAAACACCATATATTTT. Translation: CASSSRDRGNTIYF. The chain links TRBV5-1 to TRBJ1-3, with TRBD1 matching over 7 bases. Germline V gives CDR1 SGHRS, CDR2 YFSETQ. This CDR3 is 14 amino acids long. V dropped 3 bases and J dropped 4; count of bases not matched to a gene: 4.